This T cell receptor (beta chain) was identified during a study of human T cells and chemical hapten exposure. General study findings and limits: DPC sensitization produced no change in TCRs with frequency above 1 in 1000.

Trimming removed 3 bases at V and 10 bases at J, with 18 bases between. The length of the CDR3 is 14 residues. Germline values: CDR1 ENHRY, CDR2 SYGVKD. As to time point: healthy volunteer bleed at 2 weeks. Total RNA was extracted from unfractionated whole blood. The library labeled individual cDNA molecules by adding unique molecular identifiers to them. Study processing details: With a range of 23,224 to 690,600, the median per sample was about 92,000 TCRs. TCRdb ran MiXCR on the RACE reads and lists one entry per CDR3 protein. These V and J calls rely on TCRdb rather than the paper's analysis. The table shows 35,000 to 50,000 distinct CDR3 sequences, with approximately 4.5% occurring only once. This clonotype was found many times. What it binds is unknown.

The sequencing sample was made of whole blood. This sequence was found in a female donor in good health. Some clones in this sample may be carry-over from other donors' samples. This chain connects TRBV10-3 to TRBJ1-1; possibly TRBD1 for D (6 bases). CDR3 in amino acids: CAISDRGAAEGAFF. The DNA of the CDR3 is TGTGCCATCAGTGATCGGGGGGCGGCTGAGGGAGCTTTCTTT.